This T cell receptor beta chain was identified during a study of T cells in Graves' hyperthyroidism and ophthalmopathy. Findings and limits, study-wide: Ophthalmopathy was identified by the model a median approximately 6.4 months ahead of onset.

This clonotype was observed at least ten times. Its antigen is still unknown. The PBMCs were sourced from fresh peripheral blood (approximately 9 ml). RNA transcripts served as the template for amplifying TCR beta CDR3 regions. The HTBI primer set drove a first-round RT-PCR of the TCR CDR3. TCRdb processed the multiplex PCR reads anew with MiXCR; each CDR3 protein has one entry. The sample lists hundreds of thousands of distinct CDR3 sequences; about 17% were seen once. What was sequenced was blood. The TCR sequence derives from a woman aged 30 to 39 with Graves' hyperthyroidism.

The CDR3 here is CASNPLTGNTIYF. CDR3 nucleotide sequence: TGTGCCAGCAACCCCCTTACAGGAAACACCATATATTTT. The chain recombines TRBV28 with TRBJ1-3; D remains ambiguous. V was pared by 7 bases and J by 4 bases, with 11 bases between. From germline, CDR1 is MDHEN and CDR2 SYDVKM. The CDR3 is 13 amino acids.